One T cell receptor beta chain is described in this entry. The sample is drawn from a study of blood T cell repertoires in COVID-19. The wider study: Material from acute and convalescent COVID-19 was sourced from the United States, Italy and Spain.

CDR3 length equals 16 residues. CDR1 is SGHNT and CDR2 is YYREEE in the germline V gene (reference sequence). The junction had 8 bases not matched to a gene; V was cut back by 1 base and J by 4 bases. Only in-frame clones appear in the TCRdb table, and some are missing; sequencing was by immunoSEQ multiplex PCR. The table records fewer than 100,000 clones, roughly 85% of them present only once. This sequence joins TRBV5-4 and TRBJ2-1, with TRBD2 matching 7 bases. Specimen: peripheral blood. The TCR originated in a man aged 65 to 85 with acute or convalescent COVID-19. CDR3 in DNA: TGTGCCAGCAGCTTGAAGGCTGGCGGGGGATACAATGAGCAGTTCTTC. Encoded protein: CASSLKAGGGYNEQFF.